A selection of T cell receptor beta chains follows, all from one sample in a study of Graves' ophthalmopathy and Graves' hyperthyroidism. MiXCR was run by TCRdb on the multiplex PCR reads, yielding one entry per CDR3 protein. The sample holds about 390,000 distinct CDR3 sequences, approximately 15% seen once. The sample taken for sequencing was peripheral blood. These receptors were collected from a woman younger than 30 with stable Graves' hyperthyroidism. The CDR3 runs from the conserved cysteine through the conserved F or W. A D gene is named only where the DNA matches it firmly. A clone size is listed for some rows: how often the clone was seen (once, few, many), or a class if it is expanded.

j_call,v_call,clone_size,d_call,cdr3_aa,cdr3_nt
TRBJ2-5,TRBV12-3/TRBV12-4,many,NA,CASSLNWQGQETQYF,TGTGCCAGCAGTTTAAATTGGCAGGGGCAAGAGACCCAGTACTTC
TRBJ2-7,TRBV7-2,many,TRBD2,CASSLAAGVSYEQYF,TGTGCCAGCAGCTTAGCGGCGGGGGTCTCCTACGAGCAGTACTTC
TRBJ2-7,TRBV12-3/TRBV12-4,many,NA,CASRPGTSYEQYF,TGTGCCAGCAGGCCCGGCACCTCCTACGAGCAGTACTTC
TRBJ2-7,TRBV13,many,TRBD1,CASSSRDRGIEQYF,TGTGCCAGCAGCAGCCGGGACAGGGGAATCGAGCAGTACTTC
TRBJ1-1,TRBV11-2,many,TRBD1,CASSVARGRTEAFF,TGTGCCAGCAGCGTCGCGAGGGGGCGAACTGAAGCTTTCTTT
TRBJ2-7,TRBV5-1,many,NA,CASRWESSYEQYF,TGCGCCAGCCGATGGGAGTCCTCCTACGAGCAGTACTTC
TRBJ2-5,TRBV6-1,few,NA,CASFGGSRSETQYF,TGTGCCAGTTTCGGGGGTAGTAGGAGCGAGACCCAGTACTTC
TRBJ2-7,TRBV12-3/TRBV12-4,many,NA,CASSWGTEQYF,TGTGCCAGCAGTTGGGGAACCGAGCAGTACTTC
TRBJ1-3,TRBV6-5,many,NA,CASRRENTIYF,TGTGCCAGCAGGCGAGAAAACACCATATATTTT
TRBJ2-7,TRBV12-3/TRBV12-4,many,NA,CASSFPSHYEQYF,TGTGCCAGCAGTTTCCCATCCCACTACGAGCAGTACTTC
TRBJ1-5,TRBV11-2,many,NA,CASSLDGTRDQPQHF,TGTGCCAGCAGCTTAGACGGGACTAGGGATCAGCCCCAGCATTTT
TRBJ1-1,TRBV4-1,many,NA,CASSQGGRAGTEAFF,TGCGCCAGCAGCCAAGGTGGGCGGGCGGGCACTGAAGCTTTCTTT
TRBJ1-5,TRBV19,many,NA,CASTFWGQSNQPQHF,TGTGCCAGCACCTTCTGGGGCCAGAGCAATCAGCCCCAGCATTTT
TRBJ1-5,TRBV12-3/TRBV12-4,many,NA,CASSHTNDKQKPQHF,TGTGCCAGCAGTCACACCAACGACAAACAGAAGCCCCAGCATTTT
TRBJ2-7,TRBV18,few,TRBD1,CASSPGQGISYEQYF,TGTGCCAGCTCACCGGGACAGGGTATCTCCTACGAGCAGTACTTC
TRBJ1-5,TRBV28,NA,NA,CASSSQGTQPQHF,TGTGCCAGCAGTTCCCAGGGGACTCAGCCCCAGCATTTT
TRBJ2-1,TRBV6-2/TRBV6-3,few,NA,CASSYHPTGPQSSYNEQFF,TGTGCCAGCAGTTATCACCCAACGGGACCTCAGAGCTCCTACAATGAGCAGTTCTTC
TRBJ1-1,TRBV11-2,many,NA,CASSLAAANTEAFF,TGTGCCAGCAGCTTAGCCGCAGCGAACACTGAAGCTTTCTTT
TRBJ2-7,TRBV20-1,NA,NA,CSALRRPWDPKDEQYF,TGCAGTGCCCTAAGGCGTCCTTGGGACCCCAAAGACGAGCAGTACTTC
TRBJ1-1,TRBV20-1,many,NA,CSARDGTHRGTEAFF,TGCAGTGCTAGAGACGGGACCCACCGGGGCACTGAAGCTTTCTTT
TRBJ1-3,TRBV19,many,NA,CASTAFSGGNTIYF,TGTGCCAGTACCGCTTTCTCGGGTGGAAACACCATATATTTT
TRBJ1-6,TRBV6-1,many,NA,CASRVGQSSYNSPLHF,TGTGCCAGCAGGGTAGGACAGAGCTCCTATAATTCACCCCTCCACTTT
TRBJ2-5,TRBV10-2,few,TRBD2,CASGEGETQYF,TGCGCCAGCGGGGAGGGGGAGACCCAGTACTTC
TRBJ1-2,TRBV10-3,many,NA,CAISFESGYTF,TGTGCCATCAGTTTCGAGTCGGGCTACACCTTC
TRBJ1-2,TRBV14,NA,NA,CASSLDTGGLSGYTF,TGTGCCAGCAGCCTAGATACAGGAGGCCTTTCGGGCTACACCTTC
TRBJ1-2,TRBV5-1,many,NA,CASSLEGGGLYGYTF,TGCGCCAGCAGCTTGGAAGGCGGTGGGTTGTATGGCTACACCTTC
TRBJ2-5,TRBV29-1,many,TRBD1,CSVTLDRGRTRRHQETQYF,TGCAGCGTTACCCTGGACAGGGGACGGACTAGGAGGCACCAAGAGACCCAGTACTTC
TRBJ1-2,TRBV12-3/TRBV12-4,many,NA,CASSRGFGYGYTF,TGTGCCAGCAGTCGAGGGTTTGGCTATGGCTACACCTTC
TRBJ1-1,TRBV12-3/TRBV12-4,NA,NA,CASSLVRGSAFF,TGTGCCAGCAGTTTAGTCCGCGGTTCAGCTTTCTTT
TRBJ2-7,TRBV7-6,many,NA,CASSLRLARSGNYEQYF,TGTGCCAGCAGCTTAAGGCTTGCACGGTCTGGTAACTACGAGCAGTACTTC
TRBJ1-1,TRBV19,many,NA,CATRIPGSVNTEAFF,TGTGCCACCAGAATCCCAGGGAGTGTGAACACTGAAGCTTTCTTT
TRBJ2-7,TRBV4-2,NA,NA,CTSSQEKVRSSYEQYF,TGTACCAGCAGCCAAGAAAAGGTGCGAAGCTCCTACGAGCAGTACTTC
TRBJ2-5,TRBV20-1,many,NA,CSARGGGLGETQYF,TGCAGTGCTAGAGGCGGGGGCTTGGGAGAGACCCAGTACTTC
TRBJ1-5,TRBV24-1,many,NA,CATSVGGNQPQHF,TGTGCCACCAGTGTGGGGGGGAATCAGCCCCAGCATTTT
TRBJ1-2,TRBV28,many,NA,CASSPPERAYGYTF,TGTGCCAGCAGTCCCCCTGAGAGGGCCTATGGCTACACCTTC
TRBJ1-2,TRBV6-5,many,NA,CASSYYPSIVGGYGYTF,TGTGCCAGCAGTTACTACCCCTCTATAGTAGGGGGCTATGGCTACACCTTC
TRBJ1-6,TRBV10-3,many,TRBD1,CAIRDSYNSPLHF,TGTGCCATCCGGGACAGCTATAATTCACCCCTCCACTTT
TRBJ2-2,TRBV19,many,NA,CASSIMTTGELFF,TGTGCCAGTAGTATAATGACGACCGGGGAGCTGTTTTTT
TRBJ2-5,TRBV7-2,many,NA,CASKGLGTNQETQYF,TGTGCCAGCAAGGGTCTCGGGACCAACCAAGAGACCCAGTACTTC
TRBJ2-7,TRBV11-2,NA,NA,CASSFSADTYEQYF,TGTGCCAGCAGCTTCTCAGCGGACACCTACGAGCAGTACTTC
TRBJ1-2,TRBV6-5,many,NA,CASCFGGRDYGYTF,TGTGCCAGCTGTTTTGGGGGGAGGGATTATGGCTACACCTTC
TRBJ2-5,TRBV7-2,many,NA,CASSSAGSRETQYF,TGTGCCAGCAGCTCGGCGGGATCAAGGGAGACCCAGTACTTC
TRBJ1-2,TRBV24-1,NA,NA,CATSDLRDSDGYTF,TGTGCCACCAGTGACCTCCGGGATAGCGATGGCTACACCTTC
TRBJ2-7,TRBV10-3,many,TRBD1,CATEGQGVEQYF,TGTGCCACCGAGGGACAGGGGGTCGAGCAGTACTTC
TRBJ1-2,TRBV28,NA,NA,CASSLPGLYGYTF,TGTGCCAGCAGTTTGCCTGGGCTCTATGGCTACACCTTC
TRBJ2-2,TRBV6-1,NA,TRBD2,CASSSQRGVNTGELFF,TGTGCCAGCAGCTCTCAGCGGGGGGTGAACACCGGGGAGCTGTTTTTT
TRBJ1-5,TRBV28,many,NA,CASSLSWGRGTVYSNQPQHF,TGTGCCAGCAGTTTGAGCTGGGGAAGGGGCACAGTCTATAGCAATCAGCCCCAGCATTTT
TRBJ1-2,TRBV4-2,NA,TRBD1,CASSQMNPKTGVYGYTF,TGTGCCAGCAGCCAAATGAATCCGAAGACAGGGGTCTATGGCTACACCTTC
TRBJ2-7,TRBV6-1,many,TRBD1,CASTGRGQGTCEQYF,TGTGCCAGCACGGGACGGGGACAGGGAACCTGCGAGCAGTACTTC